The entry below describes one T cell receptor (beta chain). The antigen is undetermined. The sample is drawn from a study of cytomegalovirus exposure and HLA in healthy donors. Background on the study: The platform used for the roughly 130 validation repertoires matched that of the roughly 670 first-cohort repertoires, a later analysis reported. Findings and limits, study-wide: Subsequent analysis found a tendency for first-cohort TCR clusters to co-occur within the roughly 130 validation repertoires. Cytomegalovirus-associated TCR beta chains were listed, numbering 164.

The CDR3 covers 13 residues. The germline gives CDR1 LNHDA, CDR2 SQIVND (reference sequence). V lost 1 base and J 7 bases, leaving 11 bases between the germline ends. Some clones are missing from TCRdb's copy, which holds only in-frame ones; the method was immunoSEQ multiplex PCR. This sample has 250,000 to 300,000 clones; 65% to 90% occur once, and the top ten carry 0.9% to 1.1%. The rearrangement uses TRBV19 and TRBJ2-7; tentatively, D is TRBD1 (6 bases). Sequenced input: PBMCs. This clonotype was obtained from a woman aged 18-29 years in good health and CMV-seronegative. CDR3 region: CASSIVHRDEQYF. The DNA of the CDR3 is TGTGCCAGTAGTATAGTGCACAGGGATGAGCAGTACTTC.